The clone carrying this TCR beta chain was counted once. No antigen is known for it. These data originate in a study of T cell responses to AZD1222 COVID-19 vaccine. The study, taken as a whole, reports: Unmutated variant regions are reportedly targeted by nearly half of spike-specific TCRs.

Second-dose recipients at about 4 or about 12 weeks were treated as one pooled group. The method was immunoSEQ multiplex PCR; TCRdb's version includes in-frame clones alone and lacks a portion of them. There are around 130,000 clones in the sample; about nine tenths occur only once, and approximately 2.1% lies in the top ten. This CDR3 region has 13 residues. The V gene's germline CDR1 is LGHDT and CDR2 YNNKEL (reference sequence). V was cut by 1 base and J by 3 bases, with 4 bases left in between. Sequenced here: peripheral blood, sampled 28 days after the second AZD1222 dose. The sequence was collected from an adult who received the AZD1222 COVID-19 vaccine. This chain joins TRBV3-1 (or the pseudogene TRBV3-2) and TRBJ2-1; the D is unclear. This chain's CDR3 is CASSQGSYNEQFF. CDR3 nucleotides: TGTGCCAGCAGCCAAGGAAGCTACAATGAGCAGTTCTTC.